The TCR beta chain described here comes from a study of PD-L1 blockade in urothelial cancer. The repertoire was sequenced with immunoSEQ multiplex PCR; TCRdb's copy has only in-frame clones and lacks some. The data show 70,000 or so clones, roughly 90% seen once. The CDR3 loop spans 16 amino acids. V was clipped by 4 bases and J by 5 bases; unmatched bases: 11. Germline V gene sequence: CDR1 SGHNT, CDR2 YYREEE (reference sequence). Time point specified: pretreatment peripheral blood. Disease in patients was locally advanced or metastatic urothelial carcinoma. Here the sequenced sample was PBMCs, taken around atezolizumab (anti-PD-L1) treatment. V usage is TRBV5-4 and J usage is TRBJ2-2, with 7 bases matching TRBD2. This TCR derives from a man in his 70s with urothelial cancer. CDR3 region: CASSPGGAGRTGELFF. The CDR3 DNA follows: TGTGCCAGCAGCCCCGGTGGAGCGGGGAGGACCGGGGAGCTGTTTTTT.